A selection of T cell receptor beta chains follows, all from one sample in a study of Ad26.COV2.S vaccination and SARS-CoV-2 variants. The assay was immunoSEQ multiplex PCR, and TCRdb's table has in-frame clones only and misses some. The repertoire holds hundreds of thousands of clones, with about 88% as singletons. This specimen consisted of peripheral blood, obtained in a trial of Ad26.COV2.S vaccine versus placebo. These receptors came from a person between 18 and 65 years old who received the Ad26.COV2.S COVID-19 vaccine or a placebo. CDR3s include the opening cysteine and the closing phenylalanine or tryptophan. A D gene is named only where the DNA matches it firmly. The size field is filled for only some rows; it gives once, few, many or a size class.

j_gene,v_gene,abundance,d_gene,CDR3nt,CDR3aa
TRBJ1-4,TRBV4-3,.,TRBD1,TGCGCCAGCAGCCAATACAGGGGTTTGAATGAAAAACTGTTTTTT,CASSQYRGLNEKLFF
TRBJ2-3,TRBV21-1,.,.,TGTGCCAGCAGCAGGAGCACAGATACGCAGTATTTT,CASSRSTDTQYF
TRBJ1-1,TRBV9,.,.,TGTGCCAGCAGCGAGAGACAGGCTCAGAACACTGAAGCTTTCTTT,CASSERQAQNTEAFF
TRBJ1-1,TRBV7-3,.,TRBD1,TGTGCCAGCAGCTTCCGGGACAGGGGTTCTGAAGCTTTCTTT,CASSFRDRGSEAFF
TRBJ2-1,TRBV4-2,.,.,TGTGCCAGCAGCCAAGTCTCTAGCTCCATAGACAATGAGCAGTTCTTC,CASSQVSSSIDNEQFF
TRBJ2-3,TRBV6-5,.,.,TGTGCCAGCAGTTACATCCCGGTCCGTGGTCTCGATACGCAGTATTTT,CASSYIPVRGLDTQYF
TRBJ2-1,TRBV19,.,.,TGTGCCAGTACACGCCAACGGGGAAGCTCCTACAATGAGCAGTTCTTC,CASTRQRGSSYNEQFF
TRBJ2-5,TRBV7-7,.,.,TGTGCTAGCAGCTTAGGAGGGTCCCGGGATCAAGAGACCCAGTACTTC,CASSLGGSRDQETQYF
TRBJ1-4,TRBV12-5,.,TRBD1,TGTGCTAGTGGTCGCAACAGGGGTTCATATGAAAAACTGTTTTTT,CASGRNRGSYEKLFF
TRBJ1-4,TRBV9,.,.,TGTGCCAGCAGGGGGATATCTGAAAAACTGTTTTTT,CASRGISEKLFF
TRBJ2-7,TRBV30,.,.,TGTGCCTGGAGGAGGGCCTACGAGCAGTACTTC,CAWRRAYEQYF
TRBJ2-5,TRBV5-1,.,.,TGCGCCAGCAGCTTCGGGACTGAAAAAGAGACCCAGTACTTC,CASSFGTEKETQYF
TRBJ1-5,TRBV28,once,.,TGTGCCAGCAGTCCGATTCCGGGGAGGGAGCCCCAGCATTTT,CASSPIPGREPQHF
TRBJ1-2,TRBV15,.,.,TGTGCCACCAGCAGAGGGGGGGCTTTCTATGGCTACACCTTC,CATSRGGAFYGYTF
TRBJ1-4,TRBV4-1,.,.,TGCGCCAGCAGCCAAGATACCGGGGATAATGAAAAACTGTTTTTT,CASSQDTGDNEKLFF
TRBJ2-7,TRBV12-5,.,TRBD1,TGTGCTAGTGGCCTTCGGACAGGGACGCTTTGGGACGAGCAGTACTTC,CASGLRTGTLWDEQYF
TRBJ1-6,TRBV6-5,.,.,TGTGCCAGCAGCCCGCAGGTGAGGGTGGCACCCCTCCACTTT,CASSPQVRVAPLHF
TRBJ2-7,TRBV2,few,.,TGTGCCAGCAGTGTTTACACCGGACCGGGTCTAGATGAGCAGTACTTC,CASSVYTGPGLDEQYF
TRBJ1-3,TRBV3-1/TRBV3-2,.,.,TGTGCCAGCAGCCCGCGGGGAAACACCATATATTTT,CASSPRGNTIYF
TRBJ1-1,TRBV6-5,.,.,TGTGCCAGCAGTTACGGGCAGGGCTTGAGGAACACTGAAGCTTTCTTT,CASSYGQGLRNTEAFF
TRBJ2-7,TRBV7-6,.,.,TGTGCCAGCACCGCGGACAGCTTCTCCTACGAGCAGTACTTC,CASTADSFSYEQYF
TRBJ2-2,TRBV29-1,few,TRBD2,TGCAGCGTTGGAACTAGCGGGAGTTTCGCCGGGGAGCTGTTTTTT,CSVGTSGSFAGELFF
TRBJ1-1,TRBV6-6,.,.,TGTGCCAGCAGTTACGGGGGGCGAGTCGGGAACACTGAAGCTTTCTTT,CASSYGGRVGNTEAFF
TRBJ2-1,TRBV6-2/TRBV6-3,.,TRBD2,TGTGCCAGCAGTTACCTACTAGCGGGGGACAATGAGCAGTTCTTC,CASSYLLAGDNEQFF
TRBJ2-3,TRBV5-1,.,TRBD2,TGCGCCAGCAGCTTGGTGGTCGGGGGGGCAACAGATACGCAGTATTTT,CASSLVVGGATDTQYF
TRBJ2-2,TRBV5-1,.,.,TGCGCCAGCAGCAAAGGGGGTTACACCGGGGAGCTGTTTTTT,CASSKGGYTGELFF
TRBJ1-3,TRBV18,.,.,TGTGCCAGCTCACCGCCCGTCATACAGCCTGGAAACACCATATATTTT,CASSPPVIQPGNTIYF
TRBJ1-1,TRBV18,.,.,TGTGCCAGCTCGGCGGACAGGAACACTGAAGCTTTCTTT,CASSADRNTEAFF
TRBJ1-6,TRBV11-2,.,TRBD1,TGTGCCAGCAGCCACTGGCCCGGACAGGGTGAATCACCCCTCCACTTT,CASSHWPGQGESPLHF
TRBJ1-5,TRBV2,medium-sized,.,TGTGCCAGCAGTGAAGTGTGGGGGGGGTATCAGCCCCAGCATTTT,CASSEVWGGYQPQHF
TRBJ1-5,TRBV7-6,few,.,TGTGCCAGCAGCTTATCTACGGACCCGAGGCAGCCCCAGCATTTT,CASSLSTDPRQPQHF
TRBJ1-4,TRBV15,.,.,TGTGCCACCACCCTGGCTGGAGAAAAACTGTTTTTT,CATTLAGEKLFF